What follows is one T cell receptor (beta chain) and its context. Which antigen it targets is not known. An end of the junction does not agree with germline; a read error may underlie this. This sample was taken from a study (dated by TCRdb to about 2015). Background on the whole study: The study tested whether tumor-infiltrating Tregs in breast cancer are recruited from blood Tregs or converted in situ from other CD4+ T cell subsets. The paper's findings and limits, for the study overall: The larger-cohort validation was restricted to a single TCR beta V-J rearrangement rather than whole repertoires. The greatest overlap of tumor-infiltrating Treg TCR alpha and beta sequences was with tumor naive CD4+ T cells, followed next by blood naive CD4+ T cells. Tumor memory CD4+ T cell TCR gene usage clustered with blood and lymph node memory CD4+ cells and lymph node naive CD4+ cells.

Reading the germline V gene gives CDR1 MNHNS and CDR2 SASEGT. The CDR3 runs 15 residues from the cysteine to the phenylalanine. The CDR3 DNA has 45 bases and is translated from base 1. The Miltenyi Naive CD4+ T Cell Isolation kit was used to purify naive CD4+ T cells, and Tregs were depleted with CD25 microbeads. Tregs, naive and memory CD4+ T cells from tumor, blood and ipsilateral draining lymph nodes of five breast cancer patients underwent full-length TCR alpha and beta sequencing. Tumor tissue and lymph nodes obtained from ipsilateral axillary dissection were perfused with PBS, minced and then digested with collagenase I and hyaluronidase. Mononuclear cells from lymph nodes or around 50 ml of peripheral blood were isolated by Ficoll density gradient centrifugation. A purity exceeding 90% was confirmed by FACS for the sorted cell populations. Full-length TCR variable regions were amplified by 5' RACE PCR with constant-region reverse primers, followed by semi-nested PCR with Nested Universal Primer A. The ReliaPrep RNA Cell Miniprep System was used to extract total RNA, which was then reverse transcribed into 5'RACE-ready cDNA with the SMARTer RACE 5'/3' Kit. Multiplex adaptors were used to barcode the full-length TCR alpha and beta libraries, which were then sequenced on an Illumina MiSeq. The authors' analysis ran thus. Sequencing data were pooled across the five patients for each of nine subset-tissue groups and compared by unsupervised clustering of TCR gene usage. The Morisita-Horn index was used to calculate repertoire similarity, with shared sequences weighted according to their contribution to each repertoire. Clones were called with MiXCR by TCRdb after fastp trimmed the public reads at Q25, and only in-frame beta chains were retained. Entries are consolidated by CDR3 protein sequence, retaining the most common genes and DNA. These V and J calls derive from TCRdb rather than the authors' analysis. This sample gives more than 6,500 distinct CDR3 sequences in total; about 50% of them show up just once. Roughly 3% of the sample goes to the ten largest clones.

Recombination linked TRBV6-1 to TRBJ2-1, with a tentative D gene TRBD1 over 6 matching bases. The specimen sequenced was naive CD4+ T cells sorted from a lymph node. The cell subset or site label for this specimen denotes: naive CD4+ T cells, CD4+CD45RA+CD25-. The source of this sequence is a female donor with breast cancer. The nucleotides are TGTGCCAGCAGTGGGACAGCTCCCGGATACAATGGGCAGTTCTTC. This gives the protein CASSGTAPGYNGQFF.